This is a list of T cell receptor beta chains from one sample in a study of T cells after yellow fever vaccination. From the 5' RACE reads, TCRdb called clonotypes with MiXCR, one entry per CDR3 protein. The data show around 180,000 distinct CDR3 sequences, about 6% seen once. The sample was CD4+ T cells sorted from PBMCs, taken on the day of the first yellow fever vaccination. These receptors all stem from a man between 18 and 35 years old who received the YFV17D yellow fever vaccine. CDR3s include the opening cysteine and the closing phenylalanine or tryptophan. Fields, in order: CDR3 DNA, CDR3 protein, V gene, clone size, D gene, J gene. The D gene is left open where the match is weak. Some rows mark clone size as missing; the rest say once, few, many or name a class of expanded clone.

cdr3_nt: TGTGCCAGCAGCTTAGTACCAGGGAAGGACTATGGCTACACCTTC; cdr3_aa: CASSLVPGKDYGYTF; v_call: TRBV7-3; clone_size: NA; d_call: NA; j_call: TRBJ1-2
cdr3_nt: TGCAGCGTTGGTTCGGGGGACGCTTTCTTT; cdr3_aa: CSVGSGDAFF; v_call: TRBV29-1; clone_size: many; d_call: NA; j_call: TRBJ1-1
cdr3_nt: TGCGCCAGCAGCTTTCCGGGGACGAATGGCTACACCTTC; cdr3_aa: CASSFPGTNGYTF; v_call: TRBV5-1; clone_size: few; d_call: NA; j_call: TRBJ1-2
cdr3_nt: TGTGCCAGCAGCTTAGTGGCAGTTAAGGATCAGCCCCAGCATTTT; cdr3_aa: CASSLVAVKDQPQHF; v_call: TRBV7-2; clone_size: NA; d_call: NA; j_call: TRBJ1-5
cdr3_nt: TGCAGCGCCTACAGGGATGGCTACACCTTC; cdr3_aa: CSAYRDGYTF; v_call: TRBV29-1; clone_size: NA; d_call: NA; j_call: TRBJ1-2
cdr3_nt: TGTGCCAGCTCACGAGACAGGGTATATACTGAAGCTTTCTTT; cdr3_aa: CASSRDRVYTEAFF; v_call: TRBV6-5; clone_size: many; d_call: TRBD1; j_call: TRBJ1-1
cdr3_nt: TGCGCCAGCAGCTTATCGTTCCGGACCGAAGAGACCCAGTACTTC; cdr3_aa: CASSLSFRTEETQYF; v_call: TRBV5-1; clone_size: many; d_call: NA; j_call: TRBJ2-5
cdr3_nt: TGTGCCTGCCAGTGGACTGAAGCTTTCTTT; cdr3_aa: CACQWTEAFF; v_call: TRBV30; clone_size: few; d_call: NA; j_call: TRBJ1-1
cdr3_nt: TGTGCCAGCAGCTTAAGGCGGGGGCAGGAGCAGTACTTC; cdr3_aa: CASSLRRGQEQYF; v_call: TRBV7-3; clone_size: many; d_call: NA; j_call: TRBJ2-7
cdr3_nt: TGTGCCAGCAGCTTGGAAAGGAACACTGAAGCTTTCTTT; cdr3_aa: CASSLERNTEAFF; v_call: TRBV5-6; clone_size: many; d_call: NA; j_call: TRBJ1-1
cdr3_nt: TGTGCCACCAGAATGCTACGAGGGTCCTATAATTCACCCCTCCACTTT; cdr3_aa: CATRMLRGSYNSPLHF; v_call: TRBV24-1; clone_size: few; d_call: NA; j_call: TRBJ1-6
cdr3_nt: TGTGCCAGCAGCGTAGGCAGGGGGGGCAATGAGCAGTTCTTC; cdr3_aa: CASSVGRGGNEQFF; v_call: TRBV9; clone_size: NA; d_call: NA; j_call: TRBJ2-1
cdr3_nt: TGTGCCAGCAGTTTCGGCGGGGAAGGAACCCAGTACTTC; cdr3_aa: CASSFGGEGTQYF; v_call: TRBV27; clone_size: many; d_call: NA; j_call: TRBJ2-5
cdr3_nt: TGTGCCAGCAGTCCGAGGGAACTTAACACCGGGGAGCTGTTTTTT; cdr3_aa: CASSPRELNTGELFF; v_call: TRBV12-3/TRBV12-4; clone_size: few; d_call: NA; j_call: TRBJ2-2
cdr3_nt: TGCGCCAGCAGCTTGGAAGAACCGTACCAAGAGACCCAGTACTTC; cdr3_aa: CASSLEEPYQETQYF; v_call: TRBV5-1; clone_size: NA; d_call: NA; j_call: TRBJ2-5
cdr3_nt: TGTGCCAGCAGCACCGCTAGAGGGTGGGAGACCCAGTACTTC; cdr3_aa: CASSTARGWETQYF; v_call: TRBV11-2; clone_size: many; d_call: NA; j_call: TRBJ2-5
cdr3_nt: TGCAGTTCCGACCTCGGGGGCGCTTACAATGAGCAGTTCTTC; cdr3_aa: CSSDLGGAYNEQFF; v_call: TRBV20-1; clone_size: many; d_call: NA; j_call: TRBJ2-1
cdr3_nt: TGTGCCAGCAGTTACTCGAAACCTAGCGGGGGCCCTACGAGGACCGGGGAGCTGTTTTTT; cdr3_aa: CASSYSKPSGGPTRTGELFF; v_call: TRBV6-2/TRBV6-3; clone_size: NA; d_call: TRBD2; j_call: TRBJ2-2
cdr3_nt: TGCAGTGCCTCTGGGGGGGCGTCAGCTCCCGGGGAGCTGTTTTTT; cdr3_aa: CSASGGASAPGELFF; v_call: TRBV20-1; clone_size: NA; d_call: NA; j_call: TRBJ2-2
cdr3_nt: TGTGCCAGTAGTATAGCGGCGGACGGGCAGCCCCAGCATTTT; cdr3_aa: CASSIAADGQPQHF; v_call: TRBV19; clone_size: few; d_call: NA; j_call: TRBJ1-5
cdr3_nt: TGTGCCATCAGTGACAGGGGAGGTTCAAGCAATCAGCCCCAGCATTTT; cdr3_aa: CAISDRGGSSNQPQHF; v_call: TRBV10-3; clone_size: NA; d_call: NA; j_call: TRBJ1-5
cdr3_nt: TGCGCCAGCAGCTTATCAGGGATCGGGGAGCTGTTTTTT; cdr3_aa: CASSLSGIGELFF; v_call: TRBV5-1; clone_size: few; d_call: NA; j_call: TRBJ2-2
cdr3_nt: TGCAGTGCAACTCGGGGGCCGGGTTCCCAAGAGACCCAGTACTTC; cdr3_aa: CSATRGPGSQETQYF; v_call: TRBV20-1; clone_size: few; d_call: NA; j_call: TRBJ2-5
cdr3_nt: TGTGCCAGCAGTCTCCACCCGATGAACTACCCCGGGGAGCTGTTTTTT; cdr3_aa: CASSLHPMNYPGELFF; v_call: TRBV7-2; clone_size: few; d_call: NA; j_call: TRBJ2-2
cdr3_nt: TGCGCCAGCAGCTTGGAGGTGGGAAACACCATATATTTT; cdr3_aa: CASSLEVGNTIYF; v_call: TRBV5-1; clone_size: NA; d_call: NA; j_call: TRBJ1-3
cdr3_nt: TGCAGTGCTAGCGGGGGGAAAGATACGCAGTATTTT; cdr3_aa: CSASGGKDTQYF; v_call: TRBV20-1; clone_size: many; d_call: TRBD2; j_call: TRBJ2-3
cdr3_nt: TGCGCCAGCAGGCCTCCGGGACAGGGGGATTCACCCCTCCACTTT; cdr3_aa: CASRPPGQGDSPLHF; v_call: TRBV5-1; clone_size: NA; d_call: TRBD1; j_call: TRBJ1-6
cdr3_nt: TGTGCCAGCAGCCGCCCGACAGGGGACTTTTACGAGCAGTACTTC; cdr3_aa: CASSRPTGDFYEQYF; v_call: TRBV4-2; clone_size: NA; d_call: TRBD1; j_call: TRBJ2-7
cdr3_nt: TGTGCCAGCATTCTCGGCCCGGGGGCCAACGTCCTGACTTTC; cdr3_aa: CASILGPGANVLTF; v_call: TRBV12-3/TRBV12-4; clone_size: many; d_call: NA; j_call: TRBJ2-6
cdr3_nt: TGTGCCAGCAAGCAGCTAGCGGGGGCAGATACGCAGTATTTT; cdr3_aa: CASKQLAGADTQYF; v_call: TRBV7-2; clone_size: few; d_call: TRBD2; j_call: TRBJ2-3
cdr3_nt: TGTGCCAGCAGCCCCCAGATTCGGCGGGAGTCGTACAATGAGCAGTTCTTC; cdr3_aa: CASSPQIRRESYNEQFF; v_call: TRBV7-2; clone_size: few; d_call: TRBD2; j_call: TRBJ2-1
cdr3_nt: TGCGCCAGCAGCTCTTACCGGACAGGGAGGAGTGAAGCTTTCTTT; cdr3_aa: CASSSYRTGRSEAFF; v_call: TRBV5-1; clone_size: many; d_call: TRBD1; j_call: TRBJ1-1
cdr3_nt: TGCGCCAGCAGCCTGGACACTGAAGCTTTCTTT; cdr3_aa: CASSLDTEAFF; v_call: TRBV12-3/TRBV12-4; clone_size: many; d_call: NA; j_call: TRBJ1-1
cdr3_nt: TGCGCCAGCAGCTTGGCGGGGATCTATGGCTACACCTTC; cdr3_aa: CASSLAGIYGYTF; v_call: TRBV5-1; clone_size: many; d_call: NA; j_call: TRBJ1-2
cdr3_nt: TGTGCCAGCAGCCAAGAAGGGATAGCGGGGGTAGACGAGCAGTACTTC; cdr3_aa: CASSQEGIAGVDEQYF; v_call: TRBV4-2; clone_size: many; d_call: TRBD2; j_call: TRBJ2-7
cdr3_nt: TGCAGCGTTGTTCCGACAGCCCTATACAATGAGCAGTTCTTC; cdr3_aa: CSVVPTALYNEQFF; v_call: TRBV29-1; clone_size: many; d_call: NA; j_call: TRBJ2-1
cdr3_nt: TGTGCCAGCAGTTACTCGGGGACGGGGCGGCAAGAGACCCAGTACTTC; cdr3_aa: CASSYSGTGRQETQYF; v_call: TRBV6-5; clone_size: many; d_call: NA; j_call: TRBJ2-5
cdr3_nt: TGTGCCAGCAGTTTCCACCCTATGGACGCCAGTGAGCAGTTCTTC; cdr3_aa: CASSFHPMDASEQFF; v_call: TRBV28; clone_size: few; d_call: NA; j_call: TRBJ2-1
cdr3_nt: TGCGCCAGCAGCCCCCTTCCGGGGACAGATACGCAGTATTTT; cdr3_aa: CASSPLPGTDTQYF; v_call: TRBV5-1; clone_size: many; d_call: NA; j_call: TRBJ2-3
cdr3_nt: TGTGCCAGCAGCTTGGGGGGCGACAGCTTCCCTCGAGAGACCCAGTACTTC; cdr3_aa: CASSLGGDSFPRETQYF; v_call: TRBV5-8; clone_size: few; d_call: NA; j_call: TRBJ2-5
cdr3_nt: TGTGCCAGCACCTTGGGACAGGGGGCGATTTGGACTGAAGCTTTCTTT; cdr3_aa: CASTLGQGAIWTEAFF; v_call: TRBV5-4; clone_size: few; d_call: TRBD1; j_call: TRBJ1-1